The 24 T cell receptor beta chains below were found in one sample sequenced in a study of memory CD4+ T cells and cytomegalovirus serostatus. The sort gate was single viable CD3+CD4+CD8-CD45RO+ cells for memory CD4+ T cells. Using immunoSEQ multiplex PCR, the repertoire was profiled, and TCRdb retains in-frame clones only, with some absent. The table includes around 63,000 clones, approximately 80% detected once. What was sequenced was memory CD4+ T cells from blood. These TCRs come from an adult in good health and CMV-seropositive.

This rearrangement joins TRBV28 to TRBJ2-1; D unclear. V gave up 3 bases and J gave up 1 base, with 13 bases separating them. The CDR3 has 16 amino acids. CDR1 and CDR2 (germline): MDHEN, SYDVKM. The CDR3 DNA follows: TGTGCCAGCAGTTTCGTACAAATTAAGTCCTACAATGAGCAGTTCTTC. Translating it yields CASSFVQIKSYNEQFF. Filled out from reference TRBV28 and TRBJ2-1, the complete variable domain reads DVKVTQSSRYLVKRTGEKVFLECVQDMDHENMFWYRQDPGLGLRLIYFSYDVKMKEKGDIPEGYSVSREKKERFSLILESASTNQTSMYLCASSFVQIKSYNEQFFGPGTRLTVL.

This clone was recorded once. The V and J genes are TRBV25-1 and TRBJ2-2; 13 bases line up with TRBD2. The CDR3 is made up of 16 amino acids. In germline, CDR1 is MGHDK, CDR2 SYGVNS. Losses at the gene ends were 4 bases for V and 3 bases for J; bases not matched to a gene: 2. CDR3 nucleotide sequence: TGTGCCAGCAGTGGACTAGCGGGAGGATACACCGGGGAGCTGTTTTTT. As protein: CASSGLAGGYTGELFF.

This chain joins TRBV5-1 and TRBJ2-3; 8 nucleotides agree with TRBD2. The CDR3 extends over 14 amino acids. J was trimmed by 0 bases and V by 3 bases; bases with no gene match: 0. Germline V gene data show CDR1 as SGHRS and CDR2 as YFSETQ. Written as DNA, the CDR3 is TGCGCCAGCAGCTCGGGGGGGAGCACAGATACGCAGTATTTT. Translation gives CASSSGGSTDTQYF.

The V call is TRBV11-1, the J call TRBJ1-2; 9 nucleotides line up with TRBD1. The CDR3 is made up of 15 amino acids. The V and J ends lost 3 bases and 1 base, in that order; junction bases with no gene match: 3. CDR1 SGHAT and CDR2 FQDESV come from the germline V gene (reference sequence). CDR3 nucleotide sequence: TGTGCCAGCAGCTTGGGACAGGGAGTTAACTATGGCTACACCTTC. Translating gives CASSLGQGVNYGYTF.

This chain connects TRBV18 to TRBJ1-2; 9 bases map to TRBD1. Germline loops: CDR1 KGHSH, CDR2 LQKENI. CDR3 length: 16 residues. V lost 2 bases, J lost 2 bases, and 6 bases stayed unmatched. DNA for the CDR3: TGTGCCAGCTCACCAGTAAAGGGACAGGGCAACTATGGCTACACCTTC. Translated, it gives CASSPVKGQGNYGYTF.

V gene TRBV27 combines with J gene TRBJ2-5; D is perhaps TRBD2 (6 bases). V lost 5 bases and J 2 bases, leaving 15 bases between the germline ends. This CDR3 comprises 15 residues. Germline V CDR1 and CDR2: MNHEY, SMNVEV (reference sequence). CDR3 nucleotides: TGTGCCAGCAGTCTCATCCGGGGGAGGCAAGAGACCCAGTACTTC. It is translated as CASSLIRGRQETQYF.

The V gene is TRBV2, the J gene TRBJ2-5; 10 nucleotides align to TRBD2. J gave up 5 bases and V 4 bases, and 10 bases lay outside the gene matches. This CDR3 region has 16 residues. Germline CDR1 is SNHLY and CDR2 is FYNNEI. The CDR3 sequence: CASSGAGGPLAETQYF. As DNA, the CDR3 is TGTGCCAGCAGTGGAGCGGGAGGGCCTCTAGCGGAGACCCAGTACTTC.

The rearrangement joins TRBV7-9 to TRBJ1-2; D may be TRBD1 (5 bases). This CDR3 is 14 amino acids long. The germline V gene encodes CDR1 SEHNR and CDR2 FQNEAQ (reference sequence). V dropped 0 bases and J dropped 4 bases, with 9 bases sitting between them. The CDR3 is CASSLAVGPYGYTF. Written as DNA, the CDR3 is TGTGCCAGCAGCTTAGCGGTGGGGCCCTATGGCTACACCTTC.

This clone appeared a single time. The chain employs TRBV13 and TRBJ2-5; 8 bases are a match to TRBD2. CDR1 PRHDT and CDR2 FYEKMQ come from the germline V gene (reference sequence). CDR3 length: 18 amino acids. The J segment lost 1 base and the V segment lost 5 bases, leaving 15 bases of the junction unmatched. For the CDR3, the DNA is TGTGCCAGCAGCCCCTCGGTGGGTGGCGGGGGGACCCAAGAGACCCAGTACTTC. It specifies CASSPSVGGGGTQETQYF.

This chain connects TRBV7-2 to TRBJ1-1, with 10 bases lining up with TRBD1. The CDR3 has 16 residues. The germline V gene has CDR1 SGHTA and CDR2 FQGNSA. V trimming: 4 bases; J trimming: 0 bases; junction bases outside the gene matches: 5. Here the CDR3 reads CASSSDRGAVNTEAFF. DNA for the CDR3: TGTGCCAGCAGCTCGGACAGGGGGGCGGTGAACACTGAAGCTTTCTTT. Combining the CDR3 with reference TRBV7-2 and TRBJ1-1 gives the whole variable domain GAGVSQSPSNKVTEKGKDVELRCDPISGHTALYWYRQSLGQGLEFLIYFQGNSAPDKSGLPSDRFSAERTGGSVSTLTIQRTQQEDSAVYLCASSSDRGAVNTEAFFGQGTRLTVV.

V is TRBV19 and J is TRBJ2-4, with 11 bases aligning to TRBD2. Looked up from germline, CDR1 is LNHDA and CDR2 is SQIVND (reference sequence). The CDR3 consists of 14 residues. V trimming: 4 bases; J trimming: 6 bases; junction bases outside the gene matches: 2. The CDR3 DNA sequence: TGTGCCAGTAGTAATAGCGGGAGGGTAAACATTCAGTACTTC. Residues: CASSNSGRVNIQYF.

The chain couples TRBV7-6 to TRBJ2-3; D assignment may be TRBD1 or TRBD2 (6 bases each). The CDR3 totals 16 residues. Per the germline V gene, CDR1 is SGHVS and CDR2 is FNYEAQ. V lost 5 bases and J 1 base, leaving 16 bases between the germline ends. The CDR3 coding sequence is TGTGCCAGCAGCATCGGGGGCAGGCAGGGCACAGATACGCAGTATTTT. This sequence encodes CASSIGGRQGTDTQYF. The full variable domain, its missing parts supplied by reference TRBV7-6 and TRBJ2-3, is GAGVSQSPRYKVTKRGQDVALRCDPISGHVSLYWYRQALGQGPEFLTYFNYEAQQDKSGLPNDRFSAERPEGSISTLTIQRTEQRDSAMYRCASSIGGRQGTDTQYFGPGTRLTVL.

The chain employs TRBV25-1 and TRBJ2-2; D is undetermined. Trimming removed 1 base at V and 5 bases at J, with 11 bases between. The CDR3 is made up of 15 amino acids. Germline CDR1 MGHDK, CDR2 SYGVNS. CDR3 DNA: TGTGCCAGCAGTGAATTCAAGGGCCAAACCGGGGAGCTGTTTTTT. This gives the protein CASSEFKGQTGELFF.

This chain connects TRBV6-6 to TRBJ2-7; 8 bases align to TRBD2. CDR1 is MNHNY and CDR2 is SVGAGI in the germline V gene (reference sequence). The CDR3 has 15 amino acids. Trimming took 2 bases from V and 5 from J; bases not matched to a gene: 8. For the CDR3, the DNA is TGTGCCAGCAGTTACGGCCGAGCGGGGGTGAACGAGCAGTACTTC. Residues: CASSYGRAGVNEQYF.

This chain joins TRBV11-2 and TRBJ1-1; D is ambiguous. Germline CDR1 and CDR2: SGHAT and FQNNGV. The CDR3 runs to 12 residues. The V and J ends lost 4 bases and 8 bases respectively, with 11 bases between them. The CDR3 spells CASSSLREEAFF. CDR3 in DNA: TGTGCCAGCAGCTCCCTGAGGGAGGAAGCTTTCTTT.

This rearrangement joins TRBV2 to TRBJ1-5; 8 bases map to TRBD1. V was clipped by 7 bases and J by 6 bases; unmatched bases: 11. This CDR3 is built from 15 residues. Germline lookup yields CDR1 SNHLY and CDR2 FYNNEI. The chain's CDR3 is CASTVDRGFGQPQHF. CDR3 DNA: TGTGCCAGCACCGTAGACAGGGGTTTTGGTCAGCCCCAGCATTTT.

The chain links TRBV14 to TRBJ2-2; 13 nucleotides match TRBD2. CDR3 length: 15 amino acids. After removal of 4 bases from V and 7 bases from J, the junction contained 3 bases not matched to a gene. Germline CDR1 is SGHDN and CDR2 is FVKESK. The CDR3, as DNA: TGTGCCAGCAGCCGAGGACTAGCGGGAGACGGGGAGCTGTTTTTT. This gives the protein CASSRGLAGDGELFF. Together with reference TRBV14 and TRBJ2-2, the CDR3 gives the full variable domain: EAGVTQFPSHSVIEKGQTVTLRCDPISGHDNLYWYRRVMGKEIKFLLHFVKESKQDESGMPNNRFLAERTGGTYSTLKVQPAELEDSGVYFCASSRGLAGDGELFFGEGSRLTVL.

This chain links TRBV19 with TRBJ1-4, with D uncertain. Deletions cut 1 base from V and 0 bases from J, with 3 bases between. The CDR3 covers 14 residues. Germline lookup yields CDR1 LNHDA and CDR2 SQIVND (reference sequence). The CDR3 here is CASSIAATNEKLFF. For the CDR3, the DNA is TGTGCCAGTAGTATAGCAGCAACTAATGAAAAACTGTTTTTT.

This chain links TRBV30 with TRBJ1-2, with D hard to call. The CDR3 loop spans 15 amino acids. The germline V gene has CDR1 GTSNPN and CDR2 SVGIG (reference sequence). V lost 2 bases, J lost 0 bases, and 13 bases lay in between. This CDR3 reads CAWSLKGGPNYGYTF. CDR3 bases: TGTGCCTGGAGTCTGAAGGGAGGCCCTAACTATGGCTACACCTTC.

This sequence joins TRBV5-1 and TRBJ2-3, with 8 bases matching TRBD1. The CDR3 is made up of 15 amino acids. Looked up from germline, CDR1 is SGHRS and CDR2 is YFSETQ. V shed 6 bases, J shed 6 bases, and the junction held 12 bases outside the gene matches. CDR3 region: CASTGWTGQSDTQYF. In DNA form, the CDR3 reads TGCGCCAGCACTGGATGGACAGGGCAATCGGATACGCAGTATTTT.

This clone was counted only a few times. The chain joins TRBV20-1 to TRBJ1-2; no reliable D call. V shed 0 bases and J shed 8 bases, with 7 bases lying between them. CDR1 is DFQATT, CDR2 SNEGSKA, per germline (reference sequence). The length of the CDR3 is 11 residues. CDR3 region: CSARDPVGYTF. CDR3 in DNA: TGCAGTGCTAGAGATCCAGTGGGCTACACCTTC.

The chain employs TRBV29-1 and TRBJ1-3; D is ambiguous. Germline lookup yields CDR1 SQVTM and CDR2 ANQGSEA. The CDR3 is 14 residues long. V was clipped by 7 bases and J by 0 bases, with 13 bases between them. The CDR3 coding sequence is TGCAGCGGGCTCTTACCTTCCTCTGGAAACACCATATATTTT. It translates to CSGLLPSSGNTIYF.

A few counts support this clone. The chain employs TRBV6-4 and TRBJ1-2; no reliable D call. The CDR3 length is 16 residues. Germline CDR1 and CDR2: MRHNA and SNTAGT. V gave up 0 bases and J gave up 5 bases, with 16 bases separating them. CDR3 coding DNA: TGTGCCAGCAGTGACTCGGCTACGGATGACCTATATGGCTACACCTTC. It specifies CASSDSATDDLYGYTF.

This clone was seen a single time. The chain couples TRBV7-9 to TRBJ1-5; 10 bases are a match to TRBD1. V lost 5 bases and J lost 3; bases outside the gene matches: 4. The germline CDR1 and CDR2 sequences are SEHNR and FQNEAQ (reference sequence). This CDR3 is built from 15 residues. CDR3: CASSTGTGANQPQHF. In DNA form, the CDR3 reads TGTGCCAGCAGCACCGGGACAGGGGCCAATCAGCCCCAGCATTTT.